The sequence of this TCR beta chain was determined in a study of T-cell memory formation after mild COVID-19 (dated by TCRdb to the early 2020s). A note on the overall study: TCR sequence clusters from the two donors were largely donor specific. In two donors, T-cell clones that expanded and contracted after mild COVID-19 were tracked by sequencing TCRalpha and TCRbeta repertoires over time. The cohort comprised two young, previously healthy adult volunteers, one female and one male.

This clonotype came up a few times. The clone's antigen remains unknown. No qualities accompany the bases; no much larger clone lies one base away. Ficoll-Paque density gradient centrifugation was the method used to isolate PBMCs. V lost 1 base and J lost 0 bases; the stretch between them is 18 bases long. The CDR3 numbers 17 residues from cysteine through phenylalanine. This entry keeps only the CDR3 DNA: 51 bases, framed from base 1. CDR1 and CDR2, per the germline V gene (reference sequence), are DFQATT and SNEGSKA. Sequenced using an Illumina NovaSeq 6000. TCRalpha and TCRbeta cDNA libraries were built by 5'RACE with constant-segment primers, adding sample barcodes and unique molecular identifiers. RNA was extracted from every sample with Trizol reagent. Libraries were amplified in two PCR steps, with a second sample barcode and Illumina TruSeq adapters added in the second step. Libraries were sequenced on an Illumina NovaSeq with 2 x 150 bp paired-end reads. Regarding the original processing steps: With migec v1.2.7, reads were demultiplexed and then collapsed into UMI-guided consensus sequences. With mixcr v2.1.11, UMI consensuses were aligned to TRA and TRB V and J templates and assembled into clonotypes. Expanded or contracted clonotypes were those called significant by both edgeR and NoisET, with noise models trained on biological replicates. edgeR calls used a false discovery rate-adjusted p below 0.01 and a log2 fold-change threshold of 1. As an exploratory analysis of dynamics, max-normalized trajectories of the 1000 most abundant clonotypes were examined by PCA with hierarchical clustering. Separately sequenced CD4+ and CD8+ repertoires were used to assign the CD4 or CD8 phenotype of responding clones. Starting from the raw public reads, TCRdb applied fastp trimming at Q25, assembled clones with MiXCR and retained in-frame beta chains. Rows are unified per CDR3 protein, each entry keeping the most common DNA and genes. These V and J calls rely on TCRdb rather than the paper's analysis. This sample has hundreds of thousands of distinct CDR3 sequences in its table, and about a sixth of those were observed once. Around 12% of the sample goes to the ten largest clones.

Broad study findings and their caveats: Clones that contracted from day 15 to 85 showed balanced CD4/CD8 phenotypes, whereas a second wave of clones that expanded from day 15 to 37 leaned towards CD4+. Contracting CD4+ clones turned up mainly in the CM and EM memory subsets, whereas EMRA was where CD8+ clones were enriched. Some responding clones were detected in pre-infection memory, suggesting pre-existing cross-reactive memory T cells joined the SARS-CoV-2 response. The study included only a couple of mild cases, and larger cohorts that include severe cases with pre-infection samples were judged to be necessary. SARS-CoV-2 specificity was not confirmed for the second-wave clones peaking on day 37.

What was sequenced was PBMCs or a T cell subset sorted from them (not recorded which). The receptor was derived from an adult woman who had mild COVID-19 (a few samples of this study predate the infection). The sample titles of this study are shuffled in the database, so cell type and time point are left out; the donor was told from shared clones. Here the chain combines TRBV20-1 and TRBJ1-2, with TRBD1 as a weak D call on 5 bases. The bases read TGCAGTGCTAGAGTACTTAAGGGTGACAGCCCTAACTATGGCTACACCTTC. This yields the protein CSARVLKGDSPNYGYTF.